The 13 T cell receptor beta chains presented below share a single source sample, sequenced in a study of blood T cell repertoires in COVID-19. Sequencing was performed with immunoSEQ multiplex PCR; in TCRdb, only in-frame clones are kept and a portion is missing. The sample includes fewer than 300,000 clones, around 81% of them seen just once. The specimen sequenced was peripheral blood. Source of these receptors: a person aged 65 to 85 with COVID-19, enrolled during active disease.

This chain links TRBV5-1 with TRBJ1-1; the match to TRBD1 covers 7 bases. Germline lookup yields CDR1 SGHRS and CDR2 YFSETQ. Germline trimming cut 4 bases from V and 4 bases from J; bases unmatched to any gene: 10. CDR3 length: 15 amino acids. DNA of the CDR3: TGCGCCAGCAGCACCGTAGGGGGCCAGGGCACTGAAGCTTTCTTT. Protein sequence: CASSTVGGQGTEAFF.

The chain has TRBV28 and TRBJ1-1; tentatively, D is TRBD1 (5 bases). V was shortened by 3 bases and J by 7 bases, with 18 bases between the two germline ends. Germline V gene data show CDR1 as MDHEN and CDR2 as SYDVKM. The CDR3 is made up of 15 amino acids. Written as DNA, the CDR3 is TGTGCCAGCAGTTTGAGTCGGGGGACTTTGGGTGAAGCTTTCTTT. Its translation: CASSLSRGTLGEAFF.

This clone has a handful of counts. CDR3 residues: CASSLNGGAYEQYF. For the CDR3, the DNA is TGTGCCAGCAGCTTAAATGGCGGGGCCTACGAGCAGTACTTC. The chain has TRBV7-3 and TRBJ2-7; D perhaps matches TRBD2 (6 bases). V was shortened by 1 base and J by 2 bases, with 9 bases between the two germline ends. This CDR3 is built from 14 residues. From germline, CDR1 is SGHTA and CDR2 FQGTGA.

This chain joins TRBV6-5 and TRBJ1-2; D perhaps matches TRBD1 (5 bases). Per germline, CDR1 MNHEY and CDR2 SVGAGI. The CDR3 consists of 16 residues. V was shortened by 0 bases and J by 3 bases, with 14 bases between the two germline ends. As DNA, the CDR3 is TGTGCCAGCAGTTACTCGAAGGGGAGCGGGGACTATGGCTACACCTTC. Amino acid sequence: CASSYSKGSGDYGYTF.

The CDR3 DNA reads as TGTGCCAGCAGCGCGCCGGGACTAGCGGCCACCGGGGAGCTGTTTTTT. It translates to CASSAPGLAATGELFF. The chain carries TRBV9 and TRBJ2-2, with 11 nucleotides matching TRBD2. Germline CDR1 is SGDLS and CDR2 is YYNGEE. This CDR3 region has 16 residues. The J segment lost 4 bases and the V segment lost 3 bases, leaving 5 bases of the junction unmatched.

The V call is TRBV7-2, the J call TRBJ1-3; D gene ambiguous. Per the germline V gene, CDR1 is SGHTA and CDR2 is FQGNSA. This CDR3 has 14 amino acids. V dropped 2 bases and J dropped 1 base, with 6 bases sitting between them. The CDR3, as DNA: TGTGCCAGCAGCTTATCGGGTTCTGGAAACACCATATATTTT. Translated, it gives CASSLSGSGNTIYF. The full variable domain, completed using reference TRBV7-2 and TRBJ1-3, is GAGVSQSPSNKVTEKGKDVELRCDPISGHTALYWYRQSLGQGLEFLIYFQGNSAPDKSGLPSDRFSAERTGGSVSTLTIQRTQQEDSAVYLCASSLSGSGNTIYFGEGSWLTVV.

The sample holds one count of this clone. This chain joins TRBV4-1 and TRBJ1-3; D unresolved. In germline, CDR1 is MGHRA, CDR2 YSYEKL. Between the trimmed V and J ends, which lost 2 bases and 7 bases, there was a span of 18 bases. The CDR3 extends over 16 amino acids. The CDR3 loop reads CASSQSLGGSVNTIYF. CDR3 sequence (DNA): TGCGCCAGCAGCCAATCCCTAGGAGGGTCGGTGAACACCATATATTTT.

This chain joins TRBV7-8 and TRBJ1-4; perhaps TRBD1 as D (5 bases). Germline-derived CDR1 and CDR2 are SGHVS and FQNEAQ. The CDR3 length is 16 residues. V was clipped by 0 bases and J by 8 bases, with 16 bases between them. CDR3 residues: CASSLAQGGRGEKLFF. CDR3 coding DNA: TGTGCCAGCAGCTTAGCGCAGGGTGGACGAGGCGAAAAACTGTTTTTT.

The gene calls are TRBV21-1 and TRBJ1-6; no DNA check was done on the table's D call, TRBD1. TRBV21-1 constitutes a pseudogene. This CDR3 has 16 amino acids. The CDR3 sequence: CASTNQPGQRNSPLHF. The DNA of the CDR3 is TGTGCCAGCACAAACCAACCGGGACAGAGAAACTCACCCCTCCACTTT.

The chain joins TRBV29-1 to TRBJ1-2; D possibly corresponds to TRBD1 (5 bases). Germline assignment: CDR1 SQVTM and CDR2 ANQGSEA. The CDR3 loop spans 14 amino acids. V was trimmed by 6 bases and J by 2 bases, leaving 16 bases between them. The CDR3 DNA is TGCAGCGTGGGCTCGGGGGGGAACAACTATGGCTACACCTTC. Translated, it gives CSVGSGGNNYGYTF. The whole variable domain, remainder taken from reference TRBV29-1 and TRBJ1-2, is SAVISQKPSRDICQRGTSLTIQCQVDSQVTMMFWYRQQPGQSLTLIATANQGSEATYESGFVIDKFPISRPNLTFSTLTVSNMSPEDSSIYLCSVGSGGNNYGYTFGSGTRLTVV.

The chain recombines TRBV28 with TRBJ2-5; 7 positions match TRBD2. CDR1 and CDR2 from the germline V gene are MDHEN and SYDVKM. The CDR3 length is 14 residues. The junction had 8 bases not matched to a gene; V was cut back by 7 bases and J by 3 bases. The CDR3 is CASTERDWEETQYF. In DNA, the CDR3 is TGTGCCAGCACCGAGCGGGATTGGGAAGAGACCCAGTACTTC.

The chain recombines TRBV12-5 with TRBJ1-1; 10 positions match TRBD1. This CDR3 is 14 amino acids long. Per the germline V gene, CDR1 is LGHNT and CDR2 is FRNRAP. Trimming took 3 bases from V and 4 from J; bases not matched to a gene: 2. CDR3 sequence (DNA): TGTGCTAGTGGTTTAGGGACAGGGGTCACTGAAGCTTTCTTT. This translates into CASGLGTGVTEAFF.

This clone appeared a few times. The CDR3 reads CASSLSALTSGLYNEQFF. Here the CDR3 DNA reads TGTGCCAGCAGTTTATCTGCCTTGACTAGCGGCCTCTACAATGAGCAGTTCTTC. The V call is TRBV27, the J call TRBJ2-1; 9 bases map to TRBD2. Germline trimming cut 0 bases from V and 3 bases from J; bases unmatched to any gene: 9. CDR1 is MNHEY, CDR2 SMNVEV, per germline (reference sequence). The CDR3 contains 18 residues.